This TCR beta chain was identified during a study of CD8 T cells in Susac syndrome. Random hexamers primed reverse transcription of about 0.5 to 1 ug RNA. Amplification of TCR beta CDR3 spanned 54 Vbeta and 13 Jbeta via immunoSEQ multiplex PCR. TCRdb called the immunoSEQ multiplex PCR reads again in MiXCR, with one record for every CDR3 protein. The table has around 180,000 distinct CDR3 sequences, around 94% seen once; the top ten hold roughly 0.11%. The length of the CDR3 is 14 residues. In germline, CDR1 is SGDLS, CDR2 YYNGEE. V lost 0 bases, J lost 5 bases, and 4 bases stayed unmatched. Sequenced sample: CD4+ T cells from PBMCs. This chain uses TRBV9 with TRBJ1-2; 7 nucleotides align to TRBD1. The receptor's source is a human donor with Susac syndrome. DNA for the CDR3: TGTGCCAGCAGCGTAGGACAGGGTCCTTATGGCTACACCTTC. Protein product: CASSVGQGPYGYTF.